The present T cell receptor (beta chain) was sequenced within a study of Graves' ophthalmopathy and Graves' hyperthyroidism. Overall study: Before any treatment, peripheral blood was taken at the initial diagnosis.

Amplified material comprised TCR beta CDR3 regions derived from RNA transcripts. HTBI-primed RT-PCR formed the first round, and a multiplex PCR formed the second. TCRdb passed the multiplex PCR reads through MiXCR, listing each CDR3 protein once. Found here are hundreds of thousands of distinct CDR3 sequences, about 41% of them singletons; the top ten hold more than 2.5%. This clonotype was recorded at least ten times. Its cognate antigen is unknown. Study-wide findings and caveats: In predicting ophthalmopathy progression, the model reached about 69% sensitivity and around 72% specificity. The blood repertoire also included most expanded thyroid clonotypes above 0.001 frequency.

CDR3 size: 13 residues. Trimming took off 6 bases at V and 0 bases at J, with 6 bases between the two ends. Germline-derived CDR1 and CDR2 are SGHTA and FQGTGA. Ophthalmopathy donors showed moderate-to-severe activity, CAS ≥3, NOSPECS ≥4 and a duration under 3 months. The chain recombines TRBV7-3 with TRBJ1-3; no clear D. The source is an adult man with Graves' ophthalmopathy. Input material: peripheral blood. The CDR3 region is CASRESSGNTIYF. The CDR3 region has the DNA TGTGCCAGCAGGGAGAGCTCTGGAAACACCATATATTTT. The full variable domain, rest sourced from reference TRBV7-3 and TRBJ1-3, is GAGVSQTPSNKVTEKGKYVELRCDPISGHTALYWYRQSLGQGPEFLIYFQGTGAADDSGLPNDRFFAVRPEGSVSTLKIQRTERGDSAVYLCASRESSGNTIYFGEGSWLTVV.